The clone carrying this T cell receptor (beta chain) occurred once. The antigen is not known. The CDR3 contains 16 residues. CDR1 and CDR2 from the germline V gene are KGHDR and SFDVKD. V shed 2 bases and J shed 6 bases, with 16 bases lying between them. This sample is drawn from a study of T cell responses to AZD1222 COVID-19 vaccine. Study observations and caveats: Without day 14 samples, only post-peak T cell repertoires were studied. Dominant at 160-218 and 743-854, vaccine-associated CD4 TCRs also spanned spike. Nearly half of spike-specific TCRs reportedly go after variant regions that carry no mutations. Only 5 or 6 people who got AZD1222 tested seropositive at baseline.

Profiling relied on immunoSEQ multiplex PCR, and the TCRdb table lists in-frame clones only, not all of them. In the table there are 100,000 to 150,000 clones, 65% to 90% of which are singletons. The genes are TRBV24-1 and TRBJ2-1, with D maybe TRBD2 (5 bases). The sequence came from an adult in good health. The source was peripheral blood, collected on day 0 of AZD1222 vaccination. CDR3 loop: CATSDWLARGRNEQFF. CDR3 coding DNA: TGTGCCACCAGTGATTGGTTAGCGCGAGGGCGCAATGAGCAGTTCTTC.